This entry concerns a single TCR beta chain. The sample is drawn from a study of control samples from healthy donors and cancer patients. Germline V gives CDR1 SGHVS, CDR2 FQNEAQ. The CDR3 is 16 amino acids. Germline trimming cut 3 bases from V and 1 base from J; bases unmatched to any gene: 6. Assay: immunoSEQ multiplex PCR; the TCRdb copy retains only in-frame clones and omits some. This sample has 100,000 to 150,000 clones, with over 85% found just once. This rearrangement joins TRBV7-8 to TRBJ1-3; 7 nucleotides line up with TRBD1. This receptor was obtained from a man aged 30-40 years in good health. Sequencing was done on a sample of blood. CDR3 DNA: TGTGCCAGCAGCTTTGGGACAGTGACTTCTGGAAACACCATATATTTT. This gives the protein CASSFGTVTSGNTIYF.